This entry is about one TCR beta chain. This sample was taken from a study of blood T cell repertoires in COVID-19. At the level of the study: Acute and convalescent COVID-19 specimens originated in the United States, Italy and Spain.

Authors' analysis steps: Nucleated cell counts were estimated from reference gene primer amplification. The method was immunoSEQ multiplex PCR; TCRdb's version includes in-frame clones alone and lacks a portion of them. V, J and clone size derive from that table, while D and trimming were established from the DNA sequence. The table has roughly 260,000 clones, approximately 86% seen once. The CDR3 consists of 15 residues. Trimming took 7 bases from V and 7 from J; bases not matched to a gene: 12. In germline, CDR1 is LGHNT, CDR2 FRNRAP. V usage is TRBV12-5 and J usage is TRBJ2-1; 8 bases map to TRBD2. This receptor was identified in a man aged 35 to 55 who had recovered from COVID-19. Sequenced input: peripheral blood. CDR3 nucleotide sequence: TGTGCTAGTGCTCCCCTGCCCGGGAGGGGTAATGAGCAGTTCTTC. Amino acids: CASAPLPGRGNEQFF.